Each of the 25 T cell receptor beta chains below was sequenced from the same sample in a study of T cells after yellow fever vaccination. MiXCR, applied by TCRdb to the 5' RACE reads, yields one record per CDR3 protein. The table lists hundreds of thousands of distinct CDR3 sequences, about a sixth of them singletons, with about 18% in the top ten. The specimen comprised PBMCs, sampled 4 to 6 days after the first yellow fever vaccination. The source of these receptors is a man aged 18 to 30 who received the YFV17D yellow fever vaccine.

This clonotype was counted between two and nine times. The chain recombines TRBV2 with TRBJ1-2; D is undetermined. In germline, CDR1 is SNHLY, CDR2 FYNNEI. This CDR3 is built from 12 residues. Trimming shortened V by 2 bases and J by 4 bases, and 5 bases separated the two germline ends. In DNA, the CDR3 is TGTGCCAGCAGTGAATACAGCTATGGCTACACCTTC. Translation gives CASSEYSYGYTF.

CDR3 in DNA: TGTGCCAGCAGCTTGGACAGGGCTGAGTATTTT. Protein: CASSLDRAEYF. The genes are TRBV7-9 and TRBJ2-3; 8 nucleotides agree with TRBD1. V lost 3 bases, J lost 13 bases, and 3 bases stayed unmatched. The CDR3 runs to 11 residues. CDR1 and CDR2 from the germline V gene are SEHNR and FQNEAQ (reference sequence).

The CDR3 protein is CASSLLPSGGADTQYF. The CDR3 DNA sequence: TGTGCCAGCAGCTTACTGCCTAGCGGGGGGGCGGATACGCAGTATTTT. The V call is TRBV7-3, the J call TRBJ2-3, with TRBD2 matching 12 bases. Germline values: CDR1 SGHTA, CDR2 FQGTGA. V gave up 2 bases and J gave up 6 bases; unmatched junction bases: 6. The length of the CDR3 is 16 residues.

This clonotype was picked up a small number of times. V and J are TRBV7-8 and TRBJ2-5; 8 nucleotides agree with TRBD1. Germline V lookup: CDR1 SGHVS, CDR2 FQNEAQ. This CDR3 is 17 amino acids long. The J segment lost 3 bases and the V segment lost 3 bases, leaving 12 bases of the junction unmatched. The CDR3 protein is CASSFRTGNIGEETQYF. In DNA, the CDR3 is TGTGCCAGCAGCTTTCGGACAGGGAATATAGGAGAAGAGACCCAGTACTTC.

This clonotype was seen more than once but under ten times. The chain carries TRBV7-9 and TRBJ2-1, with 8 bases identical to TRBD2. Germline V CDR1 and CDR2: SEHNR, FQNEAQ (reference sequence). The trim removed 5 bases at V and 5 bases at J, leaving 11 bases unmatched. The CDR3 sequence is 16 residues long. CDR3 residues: CASSELVLAGHNEQFF. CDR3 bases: TGTGCCAGCAGCGAGCTGGTCCTAGCGGGCCACAATGAGCAGTTCTTC.

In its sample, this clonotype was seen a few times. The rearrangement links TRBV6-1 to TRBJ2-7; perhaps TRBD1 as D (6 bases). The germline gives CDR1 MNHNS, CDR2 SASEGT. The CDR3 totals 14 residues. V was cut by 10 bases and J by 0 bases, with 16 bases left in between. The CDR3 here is CATNKGDGSYEQYV. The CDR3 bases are TGTGCCACTAACAAGGGGGACGGCTCCTACGAGCAGTACGTC.

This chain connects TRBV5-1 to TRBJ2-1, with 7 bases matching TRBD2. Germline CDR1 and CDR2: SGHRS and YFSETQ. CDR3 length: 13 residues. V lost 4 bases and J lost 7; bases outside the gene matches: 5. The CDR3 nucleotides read TGCGCCAGCAGCCGTGGGGGGGGGAATGAGCAGTTCTTC. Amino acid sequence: CASSRGGGNEQFF. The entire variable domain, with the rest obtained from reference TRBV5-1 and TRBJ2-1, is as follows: KAGVTQTPRYLIKTRGQQVTLSCSPISGHRSVSWYQQTPGQGLQFLFEYFSETQRNKGNFPGRFSGRQFSNSRSEMNVSTLELGDSALYLCASSRGGGNEQFFGPGTRLTVL.

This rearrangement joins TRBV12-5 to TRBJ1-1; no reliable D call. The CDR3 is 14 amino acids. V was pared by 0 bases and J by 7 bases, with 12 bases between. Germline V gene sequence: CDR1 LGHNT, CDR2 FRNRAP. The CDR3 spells CASGLVRSPHEAFF. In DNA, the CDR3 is TGTGCTAGTGGTTTGGTTCGATCGCCTCATGAAGCTTTCTTT.

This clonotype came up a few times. The chain's CDR3 is CASSTSRGPLHF. The CDR3 DNA is TGTGCCAGCAGCACCTCGCGGGGACCCCTCCACTTT. The gene calls are TRBV7-2 and TRBJ1-6; D remains ambiguous. This CDR3 has 12 residues. The germline V gene has CDR1 SGHTA and CDR2 FQGNSA. V was cut by 5 bases and J by 12 bases, with 11 bases left in between.

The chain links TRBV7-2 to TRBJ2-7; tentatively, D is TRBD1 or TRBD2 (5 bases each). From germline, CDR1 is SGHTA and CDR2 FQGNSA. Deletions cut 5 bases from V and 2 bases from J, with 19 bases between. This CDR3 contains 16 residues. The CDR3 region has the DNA TGTGCCAGCAGCACCGGGGCCAACATCGGAACCTACGAGCAGTACTTC. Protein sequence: CASSTGANIGTYEQYF.

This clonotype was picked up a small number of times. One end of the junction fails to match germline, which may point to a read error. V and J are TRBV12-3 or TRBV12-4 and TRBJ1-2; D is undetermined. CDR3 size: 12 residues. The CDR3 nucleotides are TGTGCCAGCAGTTTACGGGCTACCCCCTCGTACTTC. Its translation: CASSLRATPSYF.

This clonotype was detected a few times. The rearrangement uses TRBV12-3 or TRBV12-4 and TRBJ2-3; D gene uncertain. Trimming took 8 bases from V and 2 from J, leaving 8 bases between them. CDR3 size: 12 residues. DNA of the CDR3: TGTGCCAGCCTCCGAATCACAGATACGCAGTATTTT. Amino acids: CASLRITDTQYF.

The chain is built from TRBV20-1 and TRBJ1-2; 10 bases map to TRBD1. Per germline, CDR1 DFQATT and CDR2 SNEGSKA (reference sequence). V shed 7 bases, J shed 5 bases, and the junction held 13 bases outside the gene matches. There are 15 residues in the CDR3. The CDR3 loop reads CSVETGGSVRYGYTF. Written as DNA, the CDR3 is TGCAGTGTGGAGACAGGGGGCTCGGTACGGTATGGCTACACCTTC.

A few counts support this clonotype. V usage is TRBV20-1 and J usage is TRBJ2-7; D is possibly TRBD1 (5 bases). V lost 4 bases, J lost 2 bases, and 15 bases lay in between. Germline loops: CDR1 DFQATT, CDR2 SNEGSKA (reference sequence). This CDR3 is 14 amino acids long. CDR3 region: CSAKGHDSTYEQYV. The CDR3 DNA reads TGCAGTGCTAAGGGGCACGACAGTACCTACGAGCAGTACGTC.

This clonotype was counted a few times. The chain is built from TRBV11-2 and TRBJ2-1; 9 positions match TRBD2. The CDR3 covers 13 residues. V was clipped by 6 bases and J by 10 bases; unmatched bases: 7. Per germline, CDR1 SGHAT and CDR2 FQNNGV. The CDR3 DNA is TGTGCCAGCAGGGGACTAGCCCGCCGGGAGCAGTTCTTC. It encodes CASRGLARREQFF.

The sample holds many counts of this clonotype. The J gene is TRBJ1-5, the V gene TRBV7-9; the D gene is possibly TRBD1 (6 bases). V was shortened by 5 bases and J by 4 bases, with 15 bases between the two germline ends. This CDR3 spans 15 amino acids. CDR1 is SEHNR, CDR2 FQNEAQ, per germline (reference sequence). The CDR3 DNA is TGTGCCAGCAGCGAGAGGGGGGGGTTGAATCAGCCCCAGCATTTT. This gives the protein CASSERGGLNQPQHF.

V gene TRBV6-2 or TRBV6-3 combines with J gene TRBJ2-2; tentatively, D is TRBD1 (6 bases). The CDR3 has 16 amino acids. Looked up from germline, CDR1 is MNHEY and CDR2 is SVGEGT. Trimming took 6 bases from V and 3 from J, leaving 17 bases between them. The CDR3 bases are TGTGCCAGCAGCCTTACGCTTCGGACAGACACCGGGGAGCTGTTTTTT. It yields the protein CASSLTLRTDTGELFF.

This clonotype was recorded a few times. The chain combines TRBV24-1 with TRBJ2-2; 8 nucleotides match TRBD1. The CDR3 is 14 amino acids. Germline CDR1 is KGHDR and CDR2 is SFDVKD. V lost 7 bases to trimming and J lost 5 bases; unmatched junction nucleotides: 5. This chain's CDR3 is CATRATGGTGELFF. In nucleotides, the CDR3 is TGTGCCACCAGAGCAACAGGGGGAACCGGGGAGCTGTTTTTT.

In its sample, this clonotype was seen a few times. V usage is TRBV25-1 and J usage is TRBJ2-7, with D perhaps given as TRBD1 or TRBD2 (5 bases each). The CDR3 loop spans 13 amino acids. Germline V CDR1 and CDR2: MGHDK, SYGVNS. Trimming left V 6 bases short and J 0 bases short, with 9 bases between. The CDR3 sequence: CASRGRSSYEQYV. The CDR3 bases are TGTGCCAGCAGGGGACGGAGCTCCTACGAGCAGTACGTC.

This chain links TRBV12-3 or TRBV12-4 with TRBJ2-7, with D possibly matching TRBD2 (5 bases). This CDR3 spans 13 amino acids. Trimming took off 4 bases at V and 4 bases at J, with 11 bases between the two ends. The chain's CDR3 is CASSSGNPYEQYF. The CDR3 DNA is TGTGCCAGCAGTTCCGGGAACCCGTACGAGCAGTACTTC.

The CDR3 loop is CASSPLAGRNTGELFF. In DNA form, the CDR3 reads TGTGCCAGCAGTCCTCTAGCGGGGAGGAACACCGGGGAGCTGTTTTTT. V and J are TRBV11-2 and TRBJ2-2, with 9 nucleotides matching TRBD2. Losses at the gene ends were 6 bases for V and 1 base for J; bases not matched to a gene: 6. Germline V gene lookup returns CDR1 SGHAT and CDR2 FQNNGV. The CDR3 loop spans 16 amino acids.

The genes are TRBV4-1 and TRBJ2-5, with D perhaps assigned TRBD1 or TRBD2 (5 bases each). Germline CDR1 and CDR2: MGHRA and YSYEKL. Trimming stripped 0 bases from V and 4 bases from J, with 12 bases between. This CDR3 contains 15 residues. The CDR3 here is CASSQDPSGRETQYF. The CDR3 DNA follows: TGCGCCAGCAGCCAAGATCCTTCAGGGAGAGAGACCCAGTACTTC.

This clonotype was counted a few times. CDR3: CASSLERVRETQYF. The CDR3 DNA sequence: TGCGCCAGCAGCTTGGAGAGGGTGCGGGAGACCCAGTACTTC. This rearrangement joins TRBV5-1 to TRBJ2-5; a weak D match, TRBD2 (5 bases). The CDR3 totals 14 residues. Trimming cost V 0 bases and J 5 bases, with 11 bases left between them. Germline V gene data show CDR1 as SGHRS and CDR2 as YFSETQ.

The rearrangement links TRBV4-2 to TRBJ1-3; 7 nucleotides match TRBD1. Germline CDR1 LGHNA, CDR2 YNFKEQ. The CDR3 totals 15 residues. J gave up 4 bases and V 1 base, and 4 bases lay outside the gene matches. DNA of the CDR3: TGTGCCAGCAGCCAAGCCAGGGGGTCCGGAAACACCATATATTTT. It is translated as CASSQARGSGNTIYF.

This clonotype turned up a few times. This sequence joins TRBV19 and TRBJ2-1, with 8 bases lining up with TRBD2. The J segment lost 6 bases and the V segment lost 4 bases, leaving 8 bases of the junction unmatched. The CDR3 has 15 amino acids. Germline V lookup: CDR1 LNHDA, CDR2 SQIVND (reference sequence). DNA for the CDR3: TGTGCCAGTAGTAGCGGAGCGGGGGTGCCCAATGAGCAGTTCTTC. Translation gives CASSSGAGVPNEQFF.